This T cell receptor (beta chain) was sequenced for a study of Ad26.COV2.S vaccination and SARS-CoV-2 variants. Study-wide findings and caveats: Vaccinees displayed broader spike-specific TCR repertoires than placebo recipients. For non-spike TCRs, breadth in vaccine recipients resembled that in placebo recipients.

Profiling relied on immunoSEQ multiplex PCR, and the TCRdb table lists in-frame clones only, not all of them. The data hold around 450,000 clones, with approximately 90% observed a single time. The treatment: roughly 19 received Ad26.COV2.S at low or high dose, single or two shots; five or six received placebo; per-sample allocation not given. Each sample was drawn 63 days after the first injection (of vaccine or placebo). The donor's status was that of an adult aged 18-55 years in Boston. This CDR3 spans 15 amino acids. J gave up 2 bases and V 4 bases, and 3 bases lay outside the gene matches. Germline V gene data show CDR1 as MGHRA and CDR2 as YSYEKL. About this clone itself: As yet, its antigen is unknown.

The chain employs TRBV4-1 and TRBJ1-2, with 11 bases fitting TRBD1. The material sequenced was peripheral blood, taken in a trial of Ad26.COV2.S vaccine versus placebo. This TCR came from a person between 18 and 59 years old who received the Ad26.COV2.S COVID-19 vaccine or a placebo. The CDR3 bases are TGCGCCAGCAGCCCTGGGGACAGGGGGAACTATGGCTACACCTTC. Amino acids: CASSPGDRGNYGYTF.